This TCR beta chain was identified during a study of T-cell reconstitution after alpha-beta-depleted transplantation in children. This CDR3 region has 11 residues. Germline V CDR1 and CDR2: SQVTM, ANQGSEA. Trimming took off 2 bases at V and 3 bases at J, with 5 bases between the two ends. Unique molecular identifiers featured in how the TCRbeta library was prepared. MiXCR was run by TCRdb on the PCR reads, yielding one entry per CDR3 protein. The data contain some 350,000 distinct CDR3 sequences, about 9.3% of them singletons. This clonotype was observed a few times. The starting material was PBMCs from the stem cell graft donor, obtained from the stem cell graft. V usage is TRBV29-1 and J usage is TRBJ2-7, with D unclear. The sequence came from a human donor who donated a stem cell graft to a child with acute lymphoblastic leukemia. In DNA form, the CDR3 reads TGCAGCGTTGAACACCGCTACGAGCAGTACTTC. This codes for CSVEHRYEQYF.